The 19 T cell receptor beta chains below all came from one sample that was sequenced in a study of blood T cell repertoires in COVID-19 (dated by TCRdb to 2018 to 2021). The library was produced with the immunoSEQ multiplex PCR assay. TCRdb obtained this table from immuneACCESS and retained in-frame rearrangements with V and J assigned. These tables miss some clones; where compared with another copy, unresolved V genes account for less than half of the shortfall, and the remainder is unexplained. In all, the sample holds roughly 150,000 clones, and about four fifths of those were seen once. The ten biggest clones cover around 2.7% of the sample. The sequenced sample was peripheral blood. The receptor source for this set is an elderly woman with COVID-19, enrolled during active disease.

A remark on this clone: Other DNA sequences in the sample encode the same CDR3. V gene TRBV19 combines with J gene TRBJ2-7; 8 bases line up with TRBD1. Trimming cost V 3 bases and J 2 bases; bases outside gene matches: 3. Germline-derived CDR1 and CDR2 are LNHDA and SQIVND (reference sequence). This CDR3 region has 14 residues. CDR3 coding DNA: TGTGCCAGTAGTATCGCACAGGGGGCCTACGAGCAGTACTTC. The encoded protein is CASSIAQGAYEQYF.

V and J are TRBV9 and TRBJ1-4, with TRBD1 as a possible D gene (6 bases). The CDR3 is made up of 16 amino acids. The germline gives CDR1 SGDLS, CDR2 YYNGEE. The V end lost 3 bases, the J end lost 7 bases, and 19 bases lay between the germline ends. In DNA form, the CDR3 reads TGTGCCAGCAGCGACGACGGTGGGGGGGCCGGTGAAAAACTGTTTTTT. Protein sequence: CASSDDGGGAGEKLFF. The entire variable domain, with the rest obtained from reference TRBV9 and TRBJ1-4, is as follows: DSGVTQTPKHLITATGQRVTLRCSPRSGDLSVYWYQQSLDQGLQFLIQYYNGEERAKGNILERFSAQQFPDLHSELNLSSLELGDSALYFCASSDDGGGAGEKLFFGSGTQLSVL.

The chain carries TRBV14 and TRBJ2-4; D is unclear. Trimming took 2 bases from V and 0 from J, leaving 8 bases between them. The germline CDR1 and CDR2 sequences are SGHDN and FVKESK. This CDR3 is built from 15 residues. The CDR3 protein is CASSQRQIAKNIQYF. CDR3 DNA sequence: TGTGCCAGCAGCCAACGCCAGATAGCCAAAAACATTCAGTACTTC.

The J gene is TRBJ2-3, the V gene TRBV10-3; D perhaps matches TRBD1 (6 bases). The CDR3 is 13 amino acids. Germline-derived CDR1 and CDR2 are ENHRY and SYGVKD. The V and J ends lost 10 bases and 5 bases respectively, with 16 bases between them. Written as DNA, the CDR3 is TGTGCCACCATGACAGGCGAAGAAGATACGCAGTATTTT. This sequence encodes CATMTGEEDTQYF.

The CDR3 DNA reads TGTGCCATCAGTGAGTGGACAGGGGAAAACAGGCTGTTTTTT. It encodes CAISEWTGENRLFF. V gene TRBV10-3 combines with J gene TRBJ2-2, with TRBD1 matching 9 bases. The CDR3 loop spans 14 amino acids. V trimming: 1 base; J trimming: 13 bases; junction bases outside the gene matches: 7. Germline lookup yields CDR1 ENHRY and CDR2 SYGVKD.

The chain is built from TRBV18 and TRBJ2-7, with no clear D. Germline V gene data show CDR1 as KGHSH and CDR2 as LQKENI. This CDR3 region has 13 residues. Between the trimmed V and J ends, which lost 3 bases and 1 base, there was a span of 7 bases. The CDR3, as DNA: TGTGCCAGCTCACCTACGACTTCCTACGAGCAGTACTTC. This encodes CASSPTTSYEQYF.

V and J are TRBV5-1 and TRBJ2-5; D may be TRBD2 (5 bases). The CDR3 runs 16 residues. Germline V gene data show CDR1 as SGHRS and CDR2 as YFSETQ. Deletions cut 0 bases from V and 5 bases from J, with 17 bases between. The CDR3 nucleotides are TGCGCCAGCAGCTTGGCCGGGAAGATCATGTTCGAGACCCAGTACTTC. It specifies CASSLAGKIMFETQYF.

This clone was counted once. The chain is built from TRBV2 and TRBJ1-2; TRBD1 might be the D (5 bases). Trimming took 2 bases from V and 2 from J, leaving 12 bases between them. The CDR3 is 15 amino acids. Germline-derived CDR1 and CDR2 are SNHLY and FYNNEI. The CDR3 protein is CASSELRQTNYGYTF. CDR3 sequence (DNA): TGTGCCAGCAGTGAATTGAGACAGACGAACTATGGCTACACCTTC.

The chain is built from TRBV30 and TRBJ2-3; 8 bases are a match to TRBD2. The V gene end was trimmed by 0 bases and the J gene end by 10 bases; junction bases not matched to a gene: 9. This CDR3 comprises 14 residues. CDR1 is GTSNPN, CDR2 SVGIG, per germline (reference sequence). CDR3 nucleotide sequence: TGTGCCTGGAGTGTAACTAGCGGAGGTCGGGCGCAGTATTTT. It specifies CAWSVTSGGRAQYF. Drawing the rest from reference TRBV30 and TRBJ2-3, the complete variable domain is SQTIHQWPATLVQPVGSPLSLECTVEGTSNPNLYWYRQAAGRGLQLLFYSVGIGQISSEVPQNLSASRPQDRQFILSSKKLLLSDSGFYLCAWSVTSGGRAQYFGPGTRLTVL.

The chain recombines TRBV5-5 with TRBJ2-3, with 12 nucleotides matching TRBD2. This CDR3 has 15 residues. The germline gives CDR1 SGHKS, CDR2 YYEKEE (reference sequence). Trimming at V came to 4 bases and at J to 6 bases, leaving 6 bases not matched to a gene. CDR3 bases: TGTGCCAGCAGCGCCTCAGGACTAGCGGGGGATACGCAGTATTTT. Translating it yields CASSASGLAGDTQYF.

The chain couples TRBV2 to TRBJ1-1, with TRBD1 matching 7 bases. There are 13 residues in the CDR3. The junction had 5 bases not matched to a gene; V was cut back by 3 bases and J by 7 bases. Germline CDR1 is SNHLY and CDR2 is FYNNEI. Here the CDR3 reads CASSEQGELEAFF. DNA for the CDR3: TGTGCCAGCAGTGAGCAGGGGGAGCTTGAAGCTTTCTTT.

J is TRBJ2-1 and V is TRBV7-3; 8 bases agree with TRBD1. Germline CDR1 is SGHTA and CDR2 is FQGTGA. The CDR3 length is 16 residues. V was clipped by 5 bases and J by 0 bases; unmatched bases: 6. This CDR3 reads CASSPRDRHSYNEQFF. As DNA, the CDR3 is TGTGCCAGCAGCCCCCGGGACAGGCACTCCTACAATGAGCAGTTCTTC.

The chain is built from TRBV12-5 and TRBJ2-7; no reliable D call. Deletions cut 2 bases from V and 3 bases from J, with 5 bases between. Germline V CDR1 and CDR2: LGHNT, FRNRAP. The CDR3 is 12 amino acids. CDR3 DNA sequence: TGTGCTAGTGGTTTGCGCGACTACGAGCAGTACTTC. This translates into CASGLRDYEQYF.

A single count supports this clone. This chain uses TRBV5-1 with TRBJ2-2; D not resolved. CDR3 length: 14 residues. Germline CDR1 is SGHRS and CDR2 is YFSETQ. V was pared by 0 bases and J by 6 bases, with 9 bases between. CDR3 sequence reads: CASSLESAAGELFF. The CDR3 region has the DNA TGCGCCAGCAGCTTGGAAAGCGCCGCCGGGGAGCTGTTTTTT.

The CDR3 spells CASSLVGAPQETQYF. As DNA, the CDR3 is TGCGCCAGCAGCTTGGTCGGAGCGCCCCAAGAGACCCAGTACTTC. This chain links TRBV5-1 with TRBJ2-5; D is undetermined. Looked up from germline, CDR1 is SGHRS and CDR2 is YFSETQ. V was trimmed by 0 bases and J by 1 base, leaving 10 bases between them. The CDR3 extends over 15 amino acids.

The chain uses TRBV5-1 and TRBJ2-3, with TRBD2 matching 11 bases. This CDR3 region has 16 residues. Unmatched junction bases numbered 3, after V lost 2 bases and J lost 1 base. CDR1 is SGHRS and CDR2 is YFSETQ in the germline V gene. The CDR3 here is CASSLPGLAGTDTQYF. CDR3 nucleotide sequence: TGCGCCAGCAGCTTACCGGGACTAGCGGGCACAGATACGCAGTATTTT.

The V call is TRBV3-1 (or the pseudogene TRBV3-2), the J call TRBJ2-7, with D possibly being TRBD2 (6 bases). With 5 bases removed from V and 6 bases from J, the gap between germline ends came to 11 bases. The CDR3 runs 12 residues. Per germline, CDR1 LGHDT and CDR2 YNNKEL (reference sequence). The DNA of the CDR3 is TGTGCCAGCAGCTTGATGGGAGGCGAGCAGTACTTC. Protein product: CASSLMGGEQYF.

V is TRBV7-8 and J is TRBJ2-7; D possibly corresponds to TRBD1 (6 bases). Germline V gene sequence: CDR1 SGHVS, CDR2 FQNEAQ. The ends were cut back, 1 base at V and 5 bases at J, with 12 bases in the middle. CDR3 length equals 14 residues. The CDR3 sequence is CASSLEQGTHEQYF. CDR3 DNA sequence: TGTGCCAGCAGCTTAGAACAGGGTACCCACGAGCAGTACTTC.

The genes are TRBV10-3 and TRBJ1-6, with a possible D match to TRBD1 (6 bases). V lost 7 bases, J lost 4 bases, and 11 bases lay in between. The CDR3 totals 14 residues. Germline lookup yields CDR1 ENHRY and CDR2 SYGVKD. The CDR3 bases are TGTGCCATCACGTATGACAGGTATAATTCACCCCTCCACTTT. This gives the protein CAITYDRYNSPLHF.